This T cell receptor (beta chain) was observed in a study of CD8 T cells in ankylosing spondylitis. Study-wide results and caveats: Disease-linked clones were reportedly significantly enriched in matched ankylosing spondylitis synovial fluid. A TCR beta motif made of 7 to 9 highly homologous variants seemed typical of ankylosing spondylitis blood. Disease-associated clones were CD8+ and fairly uncommon in peripheral blood.

CDR1 is SGHAT and CDR2 is FQDESV in the germline V gene (reference sequence). The trim removed 1 base at V and 14 bases at J, leaving 8 bases unmatched. This CDR3 is built from 13 residues. TCR beta libraries were made by quantitative 5'-RACE with molecular barcodes. MiXCR was run by TCRdb on the 5' RACE reads, yielding one entry per CDR3 protein. This table holds fewer than 550,000 distinct CDR3 sequences, less than 6% found once. This clonotype was observed at least ten times. Its matching antigen is unknown. The clonotype comes from a male donor with ankylosing spondylitis. The chain couples TRBV11-1 to TRBJ2-1; 7 bases fit TRBD1. Specimen: blood, either unsorted or a sorted T cell fraction (not recorded which). CDR3 bases: TGTGCCAGCAGCTTAGGACAACAGGGGAGCAAGTTCTTC. This sequence encodes CASSLGQQGSKFF.